This is a list of T cell receptor beta chains from one sample in a study of shared clonotypes between healthy human individuals. Here immunoSEQ multiplex PCR was the method, and the copy in TCRdb shows in-frame clones only, minus some. The table has about half a million clones, around 79% seen once; the top ten hold roughly 13%. Sequencing used PBMCs. The origin of the receptors is a woman aged 40 to 50 in good health. Some clones in this sample may be carry-over from other donors' samples. The CDR3 runs from the conserved cysteine through the conserved F or W. A D gene is named only where the DNA matches it firmly. A row's size may be missing; if present it is once, few, many or a size class.

TRBJ1-1 . TRBV7-6 . TGTGCCAGCAGCTTAGTTGCGGTCGGAACCCGCAACATGAACACTGAAGCTTTCTTT CASSLVAVGTRNMNTEAFF
TRBJ2-1 . TRBV4-3 . TGCGCCAGCAGCCAACTCAAGGGGGACGGGTCGAATGAGCAGTTCTTC CASSQLKGDGSNEQFF
TRBJ2-2 . TRBV10-3 . TGTGCCATCAGTGTGGCCGGGGAGCTGTTTTTT CAISVAGELFF
TRBJ2-5 . TRBV27 . TGTGCCAGCAGTTTATTGTGGCGGTCAGAGACCCAGTACTTC CASSLLWRSETQYF
TRBJ2-1 TRBD2 TRBV11-2 . TGTGCCAGCAGCTCCGGTCCCCGGGGGGGGAGTGGGCAGTTCTTC CASSSGPRGGSGQFF
TRBJ1-1 . TRBV28 few TGTGCCAGCATATATGGGGCTGAAGCTTTCTTT CASIYGAEAFF
TRBJ2-5 . TRBV6-1 . TGTGCCAGCAGTGAAGATGGGACCCAGTACTTC CASSEDGTQYF
TRBJ2-5 . TRBV28 . TGTGCCAGCAGCTTATTAGGGGGTTCGGGGACCCAGTACTTC CASSLLGGSGTQYF
TRBJ2-7 . TRBV15 . TGTGCCACCAGCAGAGGGGGGACAATAAGCTACGAGCAGTACTTC CATSRGGTISYEQYF
TRBJ2-1 TRBD2 TRBV4-3 many TGCGCCAGCAGCCTCTACTGGGGTAGCGGGGCCCTTATACGCAATGAGCAGTTCTTC CASSLYWGSGALIRNEQFF
TRBJ2-5 TRBD2 TRBV7-2 . TGTGCCAGCAGCTCAAGGACTAGCGGGAGCTGGGTGACCCAGTACTTC CASSSRTSGSWVTQYF
TRBJ1-4 TRBD1 TRBV11-2 . TGTGCCAGCAGCCCCAGACAGGGAACTAATGAAAAACTGTTTTTT CASSPRQGTNEKLFF
TRBJ2-3 TRBD1 TRBV2 . TGTGCCAGCACCGAGGGGGCGATAGAGAATACGCAGTATTTT CASTEGAIENTQYF
TRBJ2-3 . TRBV15 . TGTGCCACCAGTCGAGTAGCGGAGGATACGCAGTATTTT CATSRVAEDTQYF
TRBJ1-6 TRBD1 TRBV5-4 . TGTGCCAGCAGCTTTGACAGGGGAAATTCACCCCTCCACTTT CASSFDRGNSPLHF
TRBJ2-3 TRBD2 TRBV5-6 few TGTGCCAGCAGCTTGCGCCTAGCGGGAAACACAGATACGCAGTATTTT CASSLRLAGNTDTQYF
TRBJ1-4 . TRBV4-2 . TGTGCCAGCAGCCAAGATCCACAGGGATTCGAAAAACTGTTTTTT CASSQDPQGFEKLFF
TRBJ1-5 . TRBV19 . TGTGCCAGTGTGGCCCCGGGACACTACCAGCCCCAGCATTTT CASVAPGHYQPQHF
TRBJ1-2 . TRBV6-5 once TGTGCCAGCAGCCCTGGGGACGGCTATGGCTACACCTTC CASSPGDGYGYTF
TRBJ2-7 TRBD1 TRBV27 . TGTGCCAGCAGTTCTAATCGACAGGGGATCCCCTACGAGCAGTACTTC CASSSNRQGIPYEQYF
TRBJ2-1 . TRBV19 few TGTGCCAGTAGGCCACGACAACACAATGAGCAGTTCTTC CASRPRQHNEQFF
TRBJ1-1 . TRBV6-1 . TGTGCCAGCAGCGAAACCGGGACCGAGAACACTGAAGCTTTCTTT CASSETGTENTEAFF
TRBJ2-7 . TRBV29-1 once TGCAGCGTTGAAGGGCTCTACTACGAGCAGTACTTC CSVEGLYYEQYF
TRBJ1-5 . TRBV27 . TGTGCCAGCAGTTTGTCCGTCAATCAGCCCCAGCATTTT CASSLSVNQPQHF
TRBJ2-3 . TRBV4-1 . TGCGCCAGCAGCCAAGTTCCGGGGGATACGCAGTATTTT CASSQVPGDTQYF
TRBJ2-3 . TRBV14 . TGTGCCAGCAGCCAAGAGCAAGCGGAGCCGGACACAGATACGCAGTATTTT CASSQEQAEPDTDTQYF
TRBJ2-2 . TRBV11-2 . TGTGCCAGCAGCAGCCCCCCGAACACCGGGGAGCTGTTTTTT CASSSPPNTGELFF
TRBJ2-3 . TRBV28 . TGTGCCAGCAGTTTACCCCCCTGGGGGTCTAGCAGTAGCACAGATACGCAGTATTTT CASSLPPWGSSSSTDTQYF
TRBJ1-4 . TRBV4-2 . TGTGCCAGCAGCCAAGACGGAGGGTGGGGATCTAATGAAAAACTGTTTTTT CASSQDGGWGSNEKLFF
TRBJ2-1 TRBD2 TRBV7-3 . TGTGCCAGCAGTCGGACTAGCGGGAGCGGGAATGAGCAGTTCTTC CASSRTSGSGNEQFF
TRBJ1-1 . TRBV18 . TGTGCCAGCTCACCGGGTCAGAACACTGAAGCTTTCTTT CASSPGQNTEAFF
TRBJ1-6 . TRBV5-1 . TGCGCCAGCACAGTTGACGGTAATTCACCCCTCCACTTT CASTVDGNSPLHF
TRBJ1-1 . TRBV4-1 . TGCGCCAGCAGCCCCTTCGGTCCCGAGAAGGCTTTCTTT CASSPFGPEKAFF
TRBJ2-5 TRBD2 TRBV28 . TGTGCCAGCAGTTTACTAGCGGGCGAGGGGACCCAGTACTTC CASSLLAGEGTQYF
TRBJ2-7 TRBD2 TRBV4-3 . TGCGCCAGCAGCCAAGTTTTATACGTGGCTAGCGGGAATGGGAGGTACTACGAGCAGTACTTC CASSQVLYVASGNGRYYEQYF
TRBJ2-7 . TRBV7-9 once TGTGCCAGCAGCTCGACCAGCTCCTACGAGCAGTACTTC CASSSTSSYEQYF
TRBJ2-2 TRBD1 TRBV29-1 . TGCAGCGTTGGTTTGGGGACAGGGGGCGCGGTTACCACCGGGGAGCTGTTTTTT CSVGLGTGGAVTTGELFF